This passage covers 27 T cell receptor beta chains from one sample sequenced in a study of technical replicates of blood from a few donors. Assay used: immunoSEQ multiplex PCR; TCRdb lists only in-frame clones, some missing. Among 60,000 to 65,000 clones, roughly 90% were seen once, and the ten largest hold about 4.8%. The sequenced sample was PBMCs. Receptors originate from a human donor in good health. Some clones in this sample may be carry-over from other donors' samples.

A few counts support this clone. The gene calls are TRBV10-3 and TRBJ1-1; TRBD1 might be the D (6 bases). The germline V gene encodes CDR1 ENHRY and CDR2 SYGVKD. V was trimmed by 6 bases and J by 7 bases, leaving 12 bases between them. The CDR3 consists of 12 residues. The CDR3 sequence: CAIRTQGSEAFF. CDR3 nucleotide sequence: TGTGCCATCAGGACCCAGGGGAGTGAAGCTTTCTTT.

The CDR3 sequence: CASTLDRGYEQYF. In nucleotides, the CDR3 is TGTGCCAGCACATTGGACAGGGGATACGAGCAGTACTTC. The V gene is TRBV5-5, the J gene TRBJ2-7, with 9 bases aligning to TRBD1. The CDR3 is 13 residues long. Losses at the gene ends were 6 bases for V and 4 bases for J; bases not matched to a gene: 5. Per germline, CDR1 SGHKS and CDR2 YYEKEE (reference sequence).

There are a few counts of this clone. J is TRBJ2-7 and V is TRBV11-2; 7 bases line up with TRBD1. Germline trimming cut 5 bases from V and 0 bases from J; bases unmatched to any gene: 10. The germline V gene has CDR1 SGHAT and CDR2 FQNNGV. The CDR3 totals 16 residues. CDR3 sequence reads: CASSGYRDRSSYEQYF. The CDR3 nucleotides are TGTGCCAGCAGCGGATACCGGGACAGAAGCTCCTACGAGCAGTACTTC.

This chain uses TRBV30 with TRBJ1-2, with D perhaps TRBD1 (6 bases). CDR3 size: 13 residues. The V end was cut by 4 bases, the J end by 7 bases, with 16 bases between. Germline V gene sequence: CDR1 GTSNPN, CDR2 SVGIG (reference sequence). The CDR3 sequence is CAWTGDPIIGYTF. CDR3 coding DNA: TGTGCCTGGACAGGGGACCCGATTATTGGCTACACCTTC.

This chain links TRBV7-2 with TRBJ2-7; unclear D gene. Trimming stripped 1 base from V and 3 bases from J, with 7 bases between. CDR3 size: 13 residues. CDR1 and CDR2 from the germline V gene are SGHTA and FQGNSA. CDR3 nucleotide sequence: TGTGCCAGCAGCTTAGACCAGAACTACGAGCAGTACTTC. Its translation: CASSLDQNYEQYF. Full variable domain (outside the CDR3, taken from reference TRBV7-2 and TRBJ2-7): GAGVSQSPSNKVTEKGKDVELRCDPISGHTALYWYRQSLGQGLEFLIYFQGNSAPDKSGLPSDRFSAERTGGSVSTLTIQRTQQEDSAVYLCASSLDQNYEQYFGPGTRLTVT.

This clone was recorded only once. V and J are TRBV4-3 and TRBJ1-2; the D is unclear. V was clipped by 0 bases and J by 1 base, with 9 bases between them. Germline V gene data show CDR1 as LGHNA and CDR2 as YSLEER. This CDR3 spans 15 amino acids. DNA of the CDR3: TGCGCCAGCAGCCAAGACACAGCTTTTAACTATGGCTACACCTTC. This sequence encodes CASSQDTAFNYGYTF.

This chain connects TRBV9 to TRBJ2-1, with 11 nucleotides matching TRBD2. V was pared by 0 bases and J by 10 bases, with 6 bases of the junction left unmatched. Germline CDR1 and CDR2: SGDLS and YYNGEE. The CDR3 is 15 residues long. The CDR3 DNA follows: TGTGCCAGCAGCGTAGCACCCCGACTAGCGGGAGAGCAGTTCTTC. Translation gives CASSVAPRLAGEQFF.

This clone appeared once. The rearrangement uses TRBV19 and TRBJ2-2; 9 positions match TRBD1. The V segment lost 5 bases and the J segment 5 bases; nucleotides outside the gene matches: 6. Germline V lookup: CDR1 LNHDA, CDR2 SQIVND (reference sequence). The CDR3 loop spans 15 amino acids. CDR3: CASSSGTGRTGELFF. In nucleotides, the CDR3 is TGTGCCAGTAGTTCCGGGACAGGGCGTACCGGGGAGCTGTTTTTT. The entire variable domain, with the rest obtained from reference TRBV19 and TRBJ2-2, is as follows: DGGITQSPKYLFRKEGQNVTLSCEQNLNHDAMYWYRQDPGQGLRLIYYSQIVNDFQKGDIAEGYSVSREKKESFPLTVTSAQKNPTAFYLCASSSGTGRTGELFFGEGSRLTVL.

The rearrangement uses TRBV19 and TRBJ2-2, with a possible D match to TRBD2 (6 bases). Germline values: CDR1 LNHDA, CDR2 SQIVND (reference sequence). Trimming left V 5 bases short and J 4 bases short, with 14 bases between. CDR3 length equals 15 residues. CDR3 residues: CASSERRVGTGELFF. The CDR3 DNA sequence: TGTGCCAGTAGTGAACGGAGGGTCGGCACCGGGGAGCTGTTTTTT.

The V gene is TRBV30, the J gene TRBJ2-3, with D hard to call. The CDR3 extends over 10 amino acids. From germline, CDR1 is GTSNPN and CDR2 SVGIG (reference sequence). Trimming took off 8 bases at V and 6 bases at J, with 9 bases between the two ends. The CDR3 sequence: CAGGEDTQYF. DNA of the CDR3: TGTGCCGGTGGAGAGGATACGCAGTATTTT.

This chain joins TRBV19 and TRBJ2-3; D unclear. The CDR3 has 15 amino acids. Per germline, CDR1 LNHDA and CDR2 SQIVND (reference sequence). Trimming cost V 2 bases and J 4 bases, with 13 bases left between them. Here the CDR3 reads CASSIHNYNADTQYF. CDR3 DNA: TGTGCCAGTAGTATACACAATTATAACGCAGATACGCAGTATTTT.

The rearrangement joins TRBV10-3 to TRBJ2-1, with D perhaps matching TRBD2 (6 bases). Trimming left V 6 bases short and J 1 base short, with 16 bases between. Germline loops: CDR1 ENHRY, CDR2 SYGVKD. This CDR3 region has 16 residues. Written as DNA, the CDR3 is TGTGCCATCAGGTCTCGTCTAGCGTCGTCCTACAATGAGCAGTTCTTC. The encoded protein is CAIRSRLASSYNEQFF.

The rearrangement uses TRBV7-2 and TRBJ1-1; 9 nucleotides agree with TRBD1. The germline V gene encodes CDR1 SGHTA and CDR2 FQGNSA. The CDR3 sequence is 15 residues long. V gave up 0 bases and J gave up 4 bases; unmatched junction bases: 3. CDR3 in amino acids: CASSLAGQGGTEAFF. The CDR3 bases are TGTGCCAGCAGCTTAGCGGGACAGGGCGGCACTGAAGCTTTCTTT. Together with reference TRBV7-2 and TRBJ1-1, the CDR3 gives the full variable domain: GAGVSQSPSNKVTEKGKDVELRCDPISGHTALYWYRQSLGQGLEFLIYFQGNSAPDKSGLPSDRFSAERTGGSVSTLTIQRTQQEDSAVYLCASSLAGQGGTEAFFGQGTRLTVV.

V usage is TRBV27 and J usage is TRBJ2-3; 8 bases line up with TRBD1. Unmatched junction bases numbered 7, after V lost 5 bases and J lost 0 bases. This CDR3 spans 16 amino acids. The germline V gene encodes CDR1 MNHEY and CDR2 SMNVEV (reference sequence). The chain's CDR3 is CASSTTGGTSTDTQYF. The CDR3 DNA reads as TGTGCCAGCAGTACAACAGGGGGAACTAGCACAGATACGCAGTATTTT.

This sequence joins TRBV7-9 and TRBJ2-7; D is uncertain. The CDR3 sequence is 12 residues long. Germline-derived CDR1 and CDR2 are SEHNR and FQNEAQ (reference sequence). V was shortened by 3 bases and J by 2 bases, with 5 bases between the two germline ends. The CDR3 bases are TGTGCCAGCAGCTTTTCCGCCTACGAGCAGTACTTC. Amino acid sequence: CASSFSAYEQYF.

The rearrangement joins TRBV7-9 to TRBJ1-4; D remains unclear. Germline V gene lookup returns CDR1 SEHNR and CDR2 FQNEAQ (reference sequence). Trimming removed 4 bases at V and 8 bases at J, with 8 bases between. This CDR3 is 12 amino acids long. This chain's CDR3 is CASSSGEEKLFF. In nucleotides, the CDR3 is TGTGCCAGCAGCTCGGGAGAGGAAAAACTGTTTTTT.

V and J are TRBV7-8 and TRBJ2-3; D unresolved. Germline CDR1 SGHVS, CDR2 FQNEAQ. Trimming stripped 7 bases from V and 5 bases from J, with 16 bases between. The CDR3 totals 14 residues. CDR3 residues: CASIGSSGVDTQYF. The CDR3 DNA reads TGTGCCAGCATCGGGTCTTCGGGTGTAGATACGCAGTATTTT.

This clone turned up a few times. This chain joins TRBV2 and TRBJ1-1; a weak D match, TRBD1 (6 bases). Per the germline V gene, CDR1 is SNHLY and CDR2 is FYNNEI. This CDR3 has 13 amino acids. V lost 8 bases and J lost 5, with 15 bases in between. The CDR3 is CASLEQGRTEAFF. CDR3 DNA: TGTGCCAGCCTGGAACAGGGACGAACTGAAGCTTTCTTT. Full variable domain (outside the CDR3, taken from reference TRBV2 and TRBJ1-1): EPEVTQTPSHQVTQMGQEVILRCVPISNHLYFYWYRQILGQKVEFLVSFYNNEISEKSEIFDDQFSVERPDGSNFTLKIRSTKLEDSAMYFCASLEQGRTEAFFGQGTRLTVV.

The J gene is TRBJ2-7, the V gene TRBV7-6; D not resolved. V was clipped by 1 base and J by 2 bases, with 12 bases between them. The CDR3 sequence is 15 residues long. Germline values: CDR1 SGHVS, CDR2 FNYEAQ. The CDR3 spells CASSLDAGAAYEQYF. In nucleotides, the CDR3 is TGTGCCAGCAGCTTAGACGCAGGCGCAGCCTACGAGCAGTACTTC.

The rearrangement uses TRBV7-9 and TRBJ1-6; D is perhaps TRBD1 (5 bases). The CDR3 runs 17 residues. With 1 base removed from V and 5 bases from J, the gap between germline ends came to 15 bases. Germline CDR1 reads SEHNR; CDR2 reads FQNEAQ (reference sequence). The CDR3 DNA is TGTGCCAGCAGCTTAGGGCCGGTAGCAGGGCATAATTCACCCCTCCACTTT. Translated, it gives CASSLGPVAGHNSPLHF.

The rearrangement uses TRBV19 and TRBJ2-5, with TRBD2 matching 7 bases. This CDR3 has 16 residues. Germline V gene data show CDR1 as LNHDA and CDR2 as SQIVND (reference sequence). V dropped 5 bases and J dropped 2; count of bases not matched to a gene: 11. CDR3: CASSPRGSGLQETQYF. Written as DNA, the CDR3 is TGTGCCAGTAGTCCCCGGGGTAGCGGGCTACAAGAGACCCAGTACTTC.

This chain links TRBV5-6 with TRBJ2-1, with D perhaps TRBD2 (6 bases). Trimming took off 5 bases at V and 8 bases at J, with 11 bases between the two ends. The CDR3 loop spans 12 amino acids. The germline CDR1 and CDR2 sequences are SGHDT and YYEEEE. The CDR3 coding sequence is TGTGCCAGCAGTAATTGGAGGGATGAGCAGTTCTTC. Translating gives CASSNWRDEQFF.

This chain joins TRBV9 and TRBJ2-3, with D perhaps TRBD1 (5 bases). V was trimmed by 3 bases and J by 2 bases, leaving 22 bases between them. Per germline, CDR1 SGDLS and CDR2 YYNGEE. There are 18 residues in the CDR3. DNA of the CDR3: TGTGCCAGCAGCGGAAACCCTGACAGAACTACACTCACAGATACGCAGTATTTT. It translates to CASSGNPDRTTLTDTQYF.

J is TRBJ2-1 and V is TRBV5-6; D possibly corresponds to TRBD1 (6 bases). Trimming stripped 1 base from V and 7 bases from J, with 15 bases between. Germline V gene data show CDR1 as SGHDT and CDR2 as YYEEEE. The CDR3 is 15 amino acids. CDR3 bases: TGTGCCAGCAGCTTGCCGGGACACAACACGAATGAGCAGTTCTTC. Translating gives CASSLPGHNTNEQFF.

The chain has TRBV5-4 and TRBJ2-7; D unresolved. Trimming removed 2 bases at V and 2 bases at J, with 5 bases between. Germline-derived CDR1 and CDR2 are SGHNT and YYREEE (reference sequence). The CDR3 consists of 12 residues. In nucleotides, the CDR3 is TGTGCCAGCAGCTTCGACACCTACGAGCAGTACTTC. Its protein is CASSFDTYEQYF.

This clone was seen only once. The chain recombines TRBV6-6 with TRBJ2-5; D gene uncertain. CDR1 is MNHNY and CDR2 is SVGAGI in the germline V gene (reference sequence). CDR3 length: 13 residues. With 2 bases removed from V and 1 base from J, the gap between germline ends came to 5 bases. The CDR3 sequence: CASSYPPQETQYF. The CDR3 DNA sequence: TGTGCCAGCAGTTACCCTCCCCAAGAGACCCAGTACTTC.

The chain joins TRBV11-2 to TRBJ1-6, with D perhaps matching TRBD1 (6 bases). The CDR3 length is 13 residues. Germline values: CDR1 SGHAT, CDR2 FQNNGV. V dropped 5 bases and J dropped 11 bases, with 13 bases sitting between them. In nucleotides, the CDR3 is TGTGCCAGCAGCGCCACAGGGATTCCACCCCTCCACTTT. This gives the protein CASSATGIPPLHF.